The sequence of this TCR beta chain was determined in a study of identical twins. There are many counts of this clonotype. The antigen is not known. Unique molecular identifiers were present on the cDNA, and a universal primer site came from template switching. MiXCR, applied by TCRdb to the 5' RACE reads, yields one record per CDR3 protein. The repertoire holds 150,000 or so distinct CDR3 sequences, with under 4.5% as singletons. Whole-study findings and limits: Insertions were reduced in abundant cord blood beta clonotypes but not in memory repertoires. Beta out-of-frame sequences showed weaker excess twin sharing.

CDR1 is LGHNA and CDR2 is YSLEER in the germline V gene. The ends were cut back, 1 base at V and 4 bases at J, with 9 bases in the middle. This CDR3 is built from 14 residues. The TCR comes from a man between 18 and 29 years old in good health. V gene TRBV4-3 combines with J gene TRBJ2-3; D unclear. Sequenced: memory T cells sorted from blood. CDR3 loop: CASSQGWPPDTQYF. The DNA of the CDR3 is TGCGCCAGCAGCCAAGGTTGGCCCCCAGATACGCAGTATTTT.